Below are 31 T cell receptor beta chains sequenced from a single sample in a study of blood T cells in healthy people across ages. A second about 7 to 12 cycle PCR used barcoded and J-beta primers. TCRdb recomputed calls from the 5' RACE reads with MiXCR, one row per CDR3 protein. The sample lists a few hundred thousand distinct CDR3 sequences, approximately 26% occurring once. These data also formed part of another study, on T cells of mothers and their children.

The specimen sequenced was blood. The receptors were gathered from a boy aged 2 to 10 in good health.

V and J are TRBV2 and TRBJ2-5; tentatively, D is TRBD1 or TRBD2 (5 bases each). Judging by the DNA end, TRBJ2-1 fits better; the J call may be wrong. There are 14 residues in the CDR3. The V gene's germline CDR1 is SNHLY and CDR2 FYNNEI. CDR3: CASQIQEANNEQFF. The CDR3 DNA reads as TGTGCCAGCCAAATACAGGAGGCCAACAATGAGCAGTTCTTC.

This clonotype was observed a few times. The gene calls are TRBV28 and TRBJ2-1, with D perhaps TRBD2 (6 bases). The length of the CDR3 is 13 residues. The germline V gene has CDR1 MDHEN and CDR2 SYDVKM. Trimming pared 8 bases from V and 0 bases from J, leaving 8 bases between. In nucleotides, the CDR3 is TGTGCCAGCGTAGCGGACTCCTACAATGAGCAGTTCTTC. Translation: CASVADSYNEQFF.

In its sample, this clonotype was seen a few times. The chain combines TRBV10-3 with TRBJ2-7, with 8 positions matching TRBD2. V trimming: 10 bases; J trimming: 7 bases; junction bases outside the gene matches: 12. This CDR3 is built from 13 residues. The germline V gene has CDR1 ENHRY and CDR2 SYGVKD. CDR3 amino acids: CASLPGLGYEQYF. The CDR3 nucleotides read TGTGCCAGCCTACCGGGACTAGGATATGAGCAGTACTTC.

The rearrangement uses TRBV7-2 and TRBJ1-1; 7 bases are shared with TRBD1. Trimming took 5 bases from V and 5 from J; bases not matched to a gene: 5. The CDR3 consists of 13 residues. Germline CDR1 reads SGHTA; CDR2 reads FQGNSA. The CDR3 is CASSRDRRTEAFF. The CDR3 DNA follows: TGTGCCAGCAGCAGGGACAGAAGGACTGAAGCTTTCTTT.

V is TRBV7-8 and J is TRBJ2-1, with D possibly being TRBD1 or TRBD2 (6 bases each). Germline V gives CDR1 SGHVS, CDR2 FQNEAQ. The V and J ends lost 5 bases and 4 bases respectively, with 18 bases between them. CDR3 size: 16 residues. The CDR3 region is CASSPKMGGAYNEQFF. The CDR3 nucleotides are TGTGCCAGCAGCCCGAAGATGGGGGGCGCGTACAATGAGCAGTTCTTC.

This clonotype occurred a few times. The junction departs from germline at one end; a sequencing error may be responsible. Here the CDR3 reads CASSQAGSHNEQFF. The CDR3 coding sequence is TGTGCCAGCAGCCAAGCGGGCTCCCACAATGAGCAGTTCTTC. The rearrangement joins TRBV3-1 to TRBJ2-1; D remains unclear. CDR1 is LGHDT and CDR2 is YNNKEL in the germline V gene (reference sequence). The CDR3 consists of 14 residues.

The rearrangement links TRBV27 to TRBJ1-2; unclear D gene. V was clipped by 2 bases and J by 5 bases, with 9 bases between them. This CDR3 is 13 amino acids long. Germline CDR1 is MNHEY and CDR2 is SMNVEV (reference sequence). CDR3 in amino acids: CASSLGAFYGYTF. CDR3 nucleotide sequence: TGTGCCAGCAGTTTAGGAGCCTTTTATGGCTACACCTTC.

This clonotype appeared a few times. The chain is built from TRBV14 and TRBJ2-5; D gene ambiguous. Germline loops: CDR1 SGHDN, CDR2 FVKESK. This CDR3 spans 13 amino acids. V was cut by 4 bases and J by 5 bases, with 11 bases left in between. CDR3 nucleotides: TGTGCCAGCAGCCCCTACGTGGTCGAGACCCAGTACTTC. It yields the protein CASSPYVVETQYF. The full variable domain, rest sourced from reference TRBV14 and TRBJ2-5, is EAGVTQFPSHSVIEKGQTVTLRCDPISGHDNLYWYRRVMGKEIKFLLHFVKESKQDESGMPNNRFLAERTGGTYSTLKVQPAELEDSGVYFCASSPYVVETQYFGPGTRLLVL.

This clonotype was observed many times. This rearrangement joins TRBV27 to TRBJ2-1; the match to TRBD2 covers 12 bases. The trim removed 3 bases at V and 4 bases at J, leaving 7 bases unmatched. The CDR3 runs to 17 residues. Germline assignment: CDR1 MNHEY and CDR2 SMNVEV (reference sequence). DNA for the CDR3: TGTGCCAGCAGTTTCTCAGGACTAGCGGGGTTGTACAATGAGCAGTTCTTC. As protein: CASSFSGLAGLYNEQFF.

A remark on this clonotype: No conserved phenylalanine or tryptophan is present at the end of the CDR3, so a read error is the likely explanation. The chain has TRBV5-1 and TRBJ2-7; tentative D call: TRBD1 (6 bases). Trimming stripped 1 base from V and 2 bases from J, with 19 bases between. This CDR3 contains 17 residues. The germline CDR1 and CDR2 sequences are SGHRS and YFSETQ. As DNA, the CDR3 is TGCGCCAGCAGCTTGTTTGGGCTGGGGCAGGGGACCTACGAGCAGTACTCC. This translates into CASSLFGLGQGTYEQYS.

This clonotype was observed once. The chain employs TRBV12-3 or TRBV12-4 and TRBJ2-5; TRBD2 might be the D (6 bases). The CDR3 sequence is 17 residues long. The V end was cut by 5 bases, the J end by 4 bases, with 23 bases between. CDR3 in DNA: TGTGCCAGCAGTCCCCCCCGCGGCAGGGAGGCGGTAGAGACCCAGTACTTC. Translation: CASSPPRGREAVETQYF.

The chain links TRBV5-1 to TRBJ2-7; D is perhaps TRBD1 (5 bases). Germline V gives CDR1 SGHRS, CDR2 YFSETQ. The CDR3 spans 16 residues. Trimming shortened V by 0 bases and J by 0 bases, and 13 bases separated the two germline ends. In nucleotides, the CDR3 is TGCGCCAGCAGCTTGGAGGGGCAGCTATACTCCTACGAGCAGTACTTC. Protein: CASSLEGQLYSYEQYF.

This sequence joins TRBV30 and TRBJ1-1; tentatively, D is TRBD1 (5 bases). V shed 4 bases and J shed 4 bases, with 16 bases lying between them. The germline gives CDR1 GTSNPN, CDR2 SVGIG (reference sequence). This CDR3 spans 14 amino acids. The CDR3, as DNA: TGTGCCTGGACAGGGTTAACCGGTACCACTGAAGCTTTCTTT. Translating gives CAWTGLTGTTEAFF.

This clonotype was observed a few times. CDR3 sequence (DNA): TGTGCCACCAGTGACCCGGGCAGAGATACGCAGTATTTT. Translated: CATSDPGRDTQYF. The gene calls are TRBV24-1 and TRBJ2-3, with D hard to call. The V gene lost 4 bases and the J gene lost 5 bases, with 9 bases spanning the gap. Per the germline V gene, CDR1 is KGHDR and CDR2 is SFDVKD. The CDR3 contains 13 residues.

The V gene is TRBV12-3 or TRBV12-4, the J gene TRBJ2-7; 8 bases are shared with TRBD1. CDR3 length equals 12 residues. V lost 6 bases to trimming and J lost 5 bases; unmatched junction nucleotides: 3. The CDR3, as DNA: TGTGCCAGCAGCCAGGGGGCCGACGAGCAGTACTTC. The encoded protein is CASSQGADEQYF.

V is TRBV9 and J is TRBJ2-1, with TRBD1 matching over 10 bases. The J call may be wrong; the DNA end is better matched by TRBJ2-7. The germline CDR1 and CDR2 sequences are SGDLS and YYNGEE. The CDR3 extends over 15 amino acids. The CDR3 is CASSVEGTGEDEQYF. CDR3 coding DNA: TGTGCCAGCAGCGTAGAAGGGACAGGGGAGGACGAGCAGTACTTC.

This clonotype has more than one count but fewer than ten. The chain uses TRBV20-1 and TRBJ2-1, with 7 bases lining up with TRBD2. From germline, CDR1 is DFQATT and CDR2 SNEGSKA (reference sequence). This CDR3 has 13 amino acids. V lost 5 bases to trimming and J lost 4 bases; unmatched junction nucleotides: 5. The CDR3 region is CSAGGRRYNEQFF. The CDR3 nucleotides are TGCAGTGCTGGCGGGAGACGGTACAATGAGCAGTTCTTC.

The chain recombines TRBV9 with TRBJ1-1; a weak D match, TRBD1 (5 bases). The V gene's germline CDR1 is SGDLS and CDR2 YYNGEE. Trimming pared 3 bases from V and 1 base from J, leaving 7 bases between. CDR3 size: 13 residues. The CDR3 here is CASSGQSNTEAFF. The CDR3 DNA follows: TGTGCCAGCAGCGGACAGTCGAACACTGAAGCTTTCTTT.

V gene TRBV27 combines with J gene TRBJ2-5; 7 nucleotides align to TRBD1. The J call is uncertain, as TRBJ2-7 better fits the DNA end. The germline CDR1 and CDR2 sequences are MNHEY and SMNVEV (reference sequence). The CDR3 loop spans 15 amino acids. The CDR3 protein is CASGPFLTGSYEQYF. As DNA, the CDR3 is TGTGCCAGCGGGCCATTCTTGACAGGGAGCTACGAGCAGTACTTC.

The V call is TRBV28, the J call TRBJ2-5; TRBD1 or TRBD2 may be the D gene (5 bases each). The better agreement between TRBJ2-7 and the DNA end casts doubt on the J call. Germline CDR1 and CDR2: MDHEN and SYDVKM. The CDR3 runs 14 residues. CDR3 in DNA: TGTGCCAGTCTCGAGAGGGGTATTGGCTACGAGCAGTACTTC. Translation: CASLERGIGYEQYF.

The gene calls are TRBV2 and TRBJ2-5; TRBD2 matches 7 bases. The CDR3 runs 16 residues. V was pared by 3 bases and J by 5 bases, with 12 bases of the junction left unmatched. The germline V gene has CDR1 SNHLY and CDR2 FYNNEI. The CDR3 DNA reads TGTGCCAGCAGTGACGTAAGCGGGGCCGCCTACGAGACCCAGTACTTC. Translated, it gives CASSDVSGAAYETQYF.

A few counts support this clonotype. The V gene is TRBV10-1, the J gene TRBJ2-3; D gene unclear. This CDR3 is built from 14 residues. The V and J ends lost 0 bases and 2 bases respectively, with 6 bases between them. Germline V gene data show CDR1 as WNHNN and CDR2 as SYGVQD (reference sequence). CDR3 sequence reads: CASSESGYTDTQYF. The CDR3 DNA is TGCGCCAGCAGTGAGTCGGGCTACACAGATACGCAGTATTTT.

This clonotype occurred a few times. The chain employs TRBV4-3 and TRBJ2-7, with 8 nucleotides matching TRBD1. Trimming removed 4 bases from V and 4 bases from J; junction bases left unmatched: 6. This CDR3 spans 14 amino acids. CDR1 and CDR2 (germline): LGHNA, YSLEER. CDR3 amino acids: CASSPTTGDYEQYF. The CDR3, as DNA: TGCGCCAGCAGCCCAACGACAGGGGATTACGAGCAGTACTTC.

In regard to this clonotype: A much larger clone differs by one base, so this may be a read error. The chain employs TRBV5-6 and TRBJ2-7; 9 nucleotides match TRBD1. The CDR3 consists of 13 residues. CDR1 is SGHDT and CDR2 is YYEEEE in the germline V gene. This chain's CDR3 is CVSPRDRDHEQYF. The CDR3 nucleotides are TGTGTCAGCCCCCGGGACAGGGACCACGAGCAGTACTTC.

This clonotype was detected ten times or more. The chain has TRBV7-9 and TRBJ2-7; 8 nucleotides line up with TRBD2. V lost 8 bases, J lost 0 bases, and 3 bases stayed unmatched. Germline V CDR1 and CDR2: SEHNR, FQNEAQ (reference sequence). The CDR3 contains 13 residues. This CDR3 is CASRSGDSYEQYF. The DNA for the CDR3 is TGTGCCAGCCGTAGCGGGGACTCCTACGAGCAGTACTTC.

This clonotype showed up just a few times. The chain links TRBV4-3 to TRBJ2-7, with a weak D call TRBD1 (6 bases). The CDR3 is made up of 17 amino acids. Deletions cut 0 bases from V and 5 bases from J, with 20 bases between. Germline-derived CDR1 and CDR2 are LGHNA and YSLEER. For the CDR3, the DNA is TGCGCCAGCAGCCAAGAGGTGGGGGCAGGAAAGACGGACGAGCAGTACTTC. Its protein is CASSQEVGAGKTDEQYF.

The chain employs TRBV20-1 and TRBJ2-1; 8 bases map to TRBD2. After removal of 4 bases from V and 2 bases from J, the junction contained 7 bases not matched to a gene. The CDR3 has 15 amino acids. Per germline, CDR1 DFQATT and CDR2 SNEGSKA (reference sequence). DNA of the CDR3: TGCAGTGCTAAAGCATCGGGGGGGCCCTACAATGAGCAGTTCTTC. This gives the protein CSAKASGGPYNEQFF.

V and J are TRBV29-1 and TRBJ2-7; D is unresolved. CDR1 is SQVTM and CDR2 is ANQGSEA in the germline V gene. V shed 3 bases and J shed 5 bases, with 14 bases lying between them. This CDR3 spans 13 amino acids. The CDR3 protein is CSVDFGRWDEQYF. The CDR3 bases are TGCAGCGTTGATTTTGGTCGTTGGGACGAGCAGTACTTC.

The chain is built from TRBV27 and TRBJ1-5; D possibly corresponds to TRBD1 (6 bases). Germline V gives CDR1 MNHEY, CDR2 SMNVEV (reference sequence). Trimming took off 5 bases at V and 14 bases at J, with 19 bases between the two ends. This CDR3 comprises 13 residues. The CDR3 DNA is TGTGCCAGCAGTCGCGGGATGACAGGCCCAGAGCATTTT. This translates into CASSRGMTGPEHF.

This clonotype was found a few times. V and J are TRBV9 and TRBJ2-5, with 9 bases identical to TRBD1. Germline assignment: CDR1 SGDLS and CDR2 YYNGEE. Unmatched junction bases numbered 12, after V lost 5 bases and J lost 4 bases. CDR3 length: 16 residues. CDR3 sequence reads: CASSVTGTGFRETQYF. In nucleotides, the CDR3 is TGTGCCAGCAGTGTCACAGGGACAGGGTTCCGAGAGACCCAGTACTTC. The full variable domain, in which reference TRBV9 and TRBJ2-5 provide the parts outside the CDR3, is DSGVTQTPKHLITATGQRVTLRCSPRSGDLSVYWYQQSLDQGLQFLIQYYNGEERAKGNILERFSAQQFPDLHSELNLSSLELGDSALYFCASSVTGTGFRETQYFGPGTRLLVL.

The rearrangement joins TRBV20-1 to TRBJ1-1; a weak D match, TRBD1 (5 bases). V gave up 3 bases and J gave up 9 bases, with 17 bases separating them. This CDR3 region has 13 residues. Germline CDR1 and CDR2: DFQATT and SNEGSKA (reference sequence). CDR3 protein: CSASDSWVAKAFF. CDR3 bases: TGCAGTGCTAGTGACAGCTGGGTCGCAAAAGCTTTCTTT.